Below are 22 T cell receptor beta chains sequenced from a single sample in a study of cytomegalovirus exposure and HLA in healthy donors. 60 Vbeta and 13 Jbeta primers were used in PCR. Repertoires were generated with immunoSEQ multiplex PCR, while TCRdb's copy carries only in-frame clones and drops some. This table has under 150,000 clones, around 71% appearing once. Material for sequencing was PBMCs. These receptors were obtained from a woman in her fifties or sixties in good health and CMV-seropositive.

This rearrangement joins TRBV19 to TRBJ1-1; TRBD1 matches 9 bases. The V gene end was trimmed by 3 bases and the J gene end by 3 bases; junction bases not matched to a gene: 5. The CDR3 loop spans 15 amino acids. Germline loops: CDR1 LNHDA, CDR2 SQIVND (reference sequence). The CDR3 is CASSIGTGIDTEAFF. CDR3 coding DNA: TGTGCCAGTAGTATTGGGACAGGGATTGACACTGAAGCTTTCTTT.

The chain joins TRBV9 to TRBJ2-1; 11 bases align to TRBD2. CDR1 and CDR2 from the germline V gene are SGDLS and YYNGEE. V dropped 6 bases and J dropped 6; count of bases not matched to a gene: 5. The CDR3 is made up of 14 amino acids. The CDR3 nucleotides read TGTGCCAGCAATCTAGCGGGGGGCTCCAATGAGCAGTTCTTC. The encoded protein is CASNLAGGSNEQFF.

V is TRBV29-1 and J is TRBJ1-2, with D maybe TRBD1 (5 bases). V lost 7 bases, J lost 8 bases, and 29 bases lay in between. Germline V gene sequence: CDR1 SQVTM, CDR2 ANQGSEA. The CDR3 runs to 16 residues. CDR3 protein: CSAWGRDRFLEGGYTF. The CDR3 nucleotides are TGCAGCGCCTGGGGGAGGGACCGATTTTTGGAGGGAGGCTACACCTTC.

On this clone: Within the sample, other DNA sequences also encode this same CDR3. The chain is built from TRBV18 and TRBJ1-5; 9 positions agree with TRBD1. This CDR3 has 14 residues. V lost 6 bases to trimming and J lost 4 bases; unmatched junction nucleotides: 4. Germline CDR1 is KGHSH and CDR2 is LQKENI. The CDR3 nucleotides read TGTGCCAGCTCCCCCGACAGGGGGAATCAGCCCCAGCATTTT. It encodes CASSPDRGNQPQHF.

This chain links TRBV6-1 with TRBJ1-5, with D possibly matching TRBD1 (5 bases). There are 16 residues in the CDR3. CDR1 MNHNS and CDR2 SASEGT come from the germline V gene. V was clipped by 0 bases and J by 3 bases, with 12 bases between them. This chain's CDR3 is CASSEASQGNNQPQHF. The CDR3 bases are TGTGCCAGCAGTGAAGCCAGCCAGGGAAACAATCAGCCCCAGCATTTT.

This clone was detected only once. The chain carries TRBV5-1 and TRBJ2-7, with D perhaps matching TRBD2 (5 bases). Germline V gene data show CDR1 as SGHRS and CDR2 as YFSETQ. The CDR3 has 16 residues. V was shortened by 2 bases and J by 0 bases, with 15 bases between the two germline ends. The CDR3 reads CASSLRTGQDSYEQYF. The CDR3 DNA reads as TGCGCCAGCAGCTTAAGGACTGGGCAGGACTCCTACGAGCAGTACTTC. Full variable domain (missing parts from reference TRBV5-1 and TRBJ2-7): KAGVTQTPRYLIKTRGQQVTLSCSPISGHRSVSWYQQTPGQGLQFLFEYFSETQRNKGNFPGRFSGRQFSNSRSEMNVSTLELGDSALYLCASSLRTGQDSYEQYFGPGTRLTVT.

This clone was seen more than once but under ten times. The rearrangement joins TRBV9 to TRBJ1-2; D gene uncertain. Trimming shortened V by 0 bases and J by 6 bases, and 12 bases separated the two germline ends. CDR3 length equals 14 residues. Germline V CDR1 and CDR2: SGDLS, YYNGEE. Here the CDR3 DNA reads TGTGCCAGCAGCGTAGGAAGCCCCCGTGATGGCTACACCTTC. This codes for CASSVGSPRDGYTF.

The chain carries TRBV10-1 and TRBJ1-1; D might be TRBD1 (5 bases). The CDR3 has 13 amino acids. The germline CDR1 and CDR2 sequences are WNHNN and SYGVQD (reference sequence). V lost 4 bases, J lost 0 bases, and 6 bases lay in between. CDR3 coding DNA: TGCGCCAGCAGTGGGACATTGAACACTGAAGCTTTCTTT. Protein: CASSGTLNTEAFF.

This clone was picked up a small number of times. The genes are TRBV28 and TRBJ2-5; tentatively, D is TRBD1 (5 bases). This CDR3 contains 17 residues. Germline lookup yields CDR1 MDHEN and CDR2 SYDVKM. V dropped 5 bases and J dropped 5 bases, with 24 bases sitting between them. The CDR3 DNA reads TGTGCCAGCAGTAGTGGGGCTCTCTCACCGGTCGGGGAGACCCAGTACTTC. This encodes CASSSGALSPVGETQYF.

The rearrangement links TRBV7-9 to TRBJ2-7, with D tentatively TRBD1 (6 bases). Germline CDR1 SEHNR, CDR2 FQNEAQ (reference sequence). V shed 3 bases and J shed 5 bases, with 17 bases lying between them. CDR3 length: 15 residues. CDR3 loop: CASSFMTTGNHEQYF. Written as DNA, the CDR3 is TGTGCCAGCAGCTTTATGACCACAGGGAACCACGAGCAGTACTTC.

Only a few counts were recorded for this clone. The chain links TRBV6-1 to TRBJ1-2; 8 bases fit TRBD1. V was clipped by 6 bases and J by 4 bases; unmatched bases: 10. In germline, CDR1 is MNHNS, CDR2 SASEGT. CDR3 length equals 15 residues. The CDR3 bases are TGTGCCAGCAGCCAACAGGGGGGCATCGGCTATGGCTACACCTTC. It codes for CASSQQGGIGYGYTF.

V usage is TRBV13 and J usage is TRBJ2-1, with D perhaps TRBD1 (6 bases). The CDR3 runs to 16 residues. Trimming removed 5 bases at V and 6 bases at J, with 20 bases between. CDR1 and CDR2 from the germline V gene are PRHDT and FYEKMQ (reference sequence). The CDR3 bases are TGTGCCAGCAGCCACGGACAGACCCCCCTCTTCAATGAGCAGTTCTTC. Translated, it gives CASSHGQTPLFNEQFF. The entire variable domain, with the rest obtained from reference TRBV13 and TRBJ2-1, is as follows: AAGVIQSPRHLIKEKRETATLKCYPIPRHDTVYWYQQGPGQDPQFLISFYEKMQSDKGSIPDRFSAQQFSDYHSELNMSSLELGDSALYFCASSHGQTPLFNEQFFGPGTRLTVL.

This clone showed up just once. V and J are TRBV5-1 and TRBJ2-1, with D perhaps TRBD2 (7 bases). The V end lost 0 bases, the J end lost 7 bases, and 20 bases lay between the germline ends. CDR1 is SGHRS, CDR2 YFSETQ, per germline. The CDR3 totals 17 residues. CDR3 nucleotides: TGCGCCAGCAGCTTGGAATTGGGAGGGGGGGTCGGTAATGAGCAGTTCTTC. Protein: CASSLELGGGVGNEQFF. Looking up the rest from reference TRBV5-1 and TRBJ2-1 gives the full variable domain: KAGVTQTPRYLIKTRGQQVTLSCSPISGHRSVSWYQQTPGQGLQFLFEYFSETQRNKGNFPGRFSGRQFSNSRSEMNVSTLELGDSALYLCASSLELGGGVGNEQFFGPGTRLTVL.

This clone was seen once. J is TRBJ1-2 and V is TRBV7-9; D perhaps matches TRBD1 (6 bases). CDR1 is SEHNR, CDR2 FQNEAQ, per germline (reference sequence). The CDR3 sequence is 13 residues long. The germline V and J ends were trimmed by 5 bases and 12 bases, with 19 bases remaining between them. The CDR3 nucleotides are TGTGCCAGCAGCAGTTTCGGACAGTTGAGGGACACCTTC. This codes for CASSSFGQLRDTF.

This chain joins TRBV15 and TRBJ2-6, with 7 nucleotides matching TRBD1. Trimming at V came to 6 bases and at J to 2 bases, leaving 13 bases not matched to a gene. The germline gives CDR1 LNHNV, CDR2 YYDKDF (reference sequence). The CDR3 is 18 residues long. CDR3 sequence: CATSNSQGTVPGANVLTF. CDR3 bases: TGTGCCACCAGTAACTCACAGGGGACAGTACCTGGGGCCAACGTCCTGACTTTC. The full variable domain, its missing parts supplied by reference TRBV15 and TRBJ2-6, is DAMVIQNPRYQVTQFGKPVTLSCSQTLNHNVMYWYQQKSSQAPKLLFHYYDKDFNNEADTPDNFQSRRPNTSFCFLDIRSPGLGDTAMYLCATSNSQGTVPGANVLTFGAGSRLTVL.

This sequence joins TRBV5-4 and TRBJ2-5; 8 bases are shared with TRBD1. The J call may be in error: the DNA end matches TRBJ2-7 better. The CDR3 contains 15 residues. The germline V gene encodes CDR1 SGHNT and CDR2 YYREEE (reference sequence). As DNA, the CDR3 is TGTGCCAGCAGCTTGGACCCAGGGGGCTCACGCGAGCAGTACTTC. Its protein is CASSLDPGGSREQYF.

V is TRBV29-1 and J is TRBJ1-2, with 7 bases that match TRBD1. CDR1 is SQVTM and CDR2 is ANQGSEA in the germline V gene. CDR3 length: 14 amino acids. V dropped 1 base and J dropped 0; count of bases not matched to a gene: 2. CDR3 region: CSVEGQGANYGYTF. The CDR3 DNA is TGCAGCGTTGAAGGCCAGGGGGCTAACTATGGCTACACCTTC.

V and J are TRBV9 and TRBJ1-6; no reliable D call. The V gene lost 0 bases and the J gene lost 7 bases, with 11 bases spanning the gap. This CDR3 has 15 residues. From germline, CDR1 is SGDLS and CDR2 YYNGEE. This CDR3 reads CASSVEGRGNSPLHF. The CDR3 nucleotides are TGTGCCAGCAGCGTAGAGGGCAGAGGGAATTCACCCCTCCACTTT.

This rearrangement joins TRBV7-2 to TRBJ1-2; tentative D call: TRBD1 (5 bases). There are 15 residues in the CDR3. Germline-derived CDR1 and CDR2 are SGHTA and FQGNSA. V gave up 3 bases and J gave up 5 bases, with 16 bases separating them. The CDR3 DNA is TGTGCCAGCAGCTTCCACCTTTTAGGGGAATATGGCTACACCTTC. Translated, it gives CASSFHLLGEYGYTF.

CDR3 residues: CASSFYRGLNTGELFF. The DNA for the CDR3 is TGTGCCAGCAGCTTTTACAGGGGGCTGAACACCGGGGAGCTGTTTTTT. The chain links TRBV5-5 to TRBJ2-2, with TRBD1 matching over 9 bases. Germline V gives CDR1 SGHKS, CDR2 YYEKEE (reference sequence). This CDR3 comprises 16 residues. V was pared by 2 bases and J by 1 base, with 3 bases of the junction left unmatched.

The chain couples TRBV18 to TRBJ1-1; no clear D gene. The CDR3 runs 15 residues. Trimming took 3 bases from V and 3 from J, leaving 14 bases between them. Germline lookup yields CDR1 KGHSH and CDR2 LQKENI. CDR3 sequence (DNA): TGTGCCAGCTCACCGAGTACAGAAATCGACACTGAAGCTTTCTTT. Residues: CASSPSTEIDTEAFF. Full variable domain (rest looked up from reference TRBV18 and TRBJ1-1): NAGVMQNPRHLVRRRGQEARLRCSPMKGHSHVYWYRQLPEEGLKFMVYLQKENIIDESGMPKERFSAEFPKEGPSILRIQQVVRGDSAAYFCASSPSTEIDTEAFFGQGTRLTVV.

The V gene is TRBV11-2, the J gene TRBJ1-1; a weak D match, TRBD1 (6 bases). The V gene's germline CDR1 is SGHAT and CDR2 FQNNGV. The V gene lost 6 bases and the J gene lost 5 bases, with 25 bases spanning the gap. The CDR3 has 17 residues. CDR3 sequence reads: CASRGTGRFFADTEAFF. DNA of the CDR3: TGTGCCAGCAGGGGAACAGGGCGCTTTTTTGCCGATACTGAAGCTTTCTTT.